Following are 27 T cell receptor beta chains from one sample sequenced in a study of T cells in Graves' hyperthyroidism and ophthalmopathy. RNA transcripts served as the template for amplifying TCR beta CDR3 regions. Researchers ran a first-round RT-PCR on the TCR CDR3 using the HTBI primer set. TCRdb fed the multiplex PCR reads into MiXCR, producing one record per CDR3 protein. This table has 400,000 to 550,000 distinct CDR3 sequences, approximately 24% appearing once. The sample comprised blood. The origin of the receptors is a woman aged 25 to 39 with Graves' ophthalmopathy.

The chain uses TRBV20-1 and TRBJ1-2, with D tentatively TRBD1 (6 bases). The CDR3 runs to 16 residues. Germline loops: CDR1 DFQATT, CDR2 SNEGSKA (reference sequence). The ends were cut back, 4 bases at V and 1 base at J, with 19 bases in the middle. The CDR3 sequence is CSATPRGQKVNYGYTF. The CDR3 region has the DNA TGCAGTGCTACTCCGCGAGGACAGAAAGTTAACTATGGCTACACCTTC.

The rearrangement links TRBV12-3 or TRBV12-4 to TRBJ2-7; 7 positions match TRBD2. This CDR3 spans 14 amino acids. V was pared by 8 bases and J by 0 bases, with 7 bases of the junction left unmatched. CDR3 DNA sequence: TGTGCCAGCGGAAGAGGCGGGGGCTCCTACGAGCAGTACTTC. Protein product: CASGRGGGSYEQYF.

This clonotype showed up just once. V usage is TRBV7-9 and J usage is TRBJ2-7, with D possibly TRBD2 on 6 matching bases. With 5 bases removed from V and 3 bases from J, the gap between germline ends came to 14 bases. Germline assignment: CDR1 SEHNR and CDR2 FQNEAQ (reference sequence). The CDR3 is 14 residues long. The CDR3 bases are TGTGCCAGCAGCATTGGCGGGGCCATCTACGAGCAGTACTTC. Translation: CASSIGGAIYEQYF.

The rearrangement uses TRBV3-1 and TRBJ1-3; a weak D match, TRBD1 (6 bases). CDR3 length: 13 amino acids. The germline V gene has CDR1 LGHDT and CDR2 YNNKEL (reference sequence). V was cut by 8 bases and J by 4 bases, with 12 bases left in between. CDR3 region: CASRQASGNTIYF. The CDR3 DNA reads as TGTGCCAGCCGACAGGCCTCCGGAAACACCATATATTTT.

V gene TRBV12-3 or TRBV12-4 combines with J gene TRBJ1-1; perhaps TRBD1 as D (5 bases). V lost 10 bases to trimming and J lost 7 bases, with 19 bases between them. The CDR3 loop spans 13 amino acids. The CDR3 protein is CATSGQAQIEAFF. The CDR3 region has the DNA TGTGCCACATCGGGGCAGGCCCAAATTGAAGCTTTCTTT.

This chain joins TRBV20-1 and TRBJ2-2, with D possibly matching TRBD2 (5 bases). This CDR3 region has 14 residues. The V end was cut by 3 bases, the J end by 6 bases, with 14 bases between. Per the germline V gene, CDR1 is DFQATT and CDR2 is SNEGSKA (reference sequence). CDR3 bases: TGCAGTGCTAGGGATAGGGAAGCGGCCGGGGAGCTGTTTTTT. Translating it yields CSARDREAAGELFF.

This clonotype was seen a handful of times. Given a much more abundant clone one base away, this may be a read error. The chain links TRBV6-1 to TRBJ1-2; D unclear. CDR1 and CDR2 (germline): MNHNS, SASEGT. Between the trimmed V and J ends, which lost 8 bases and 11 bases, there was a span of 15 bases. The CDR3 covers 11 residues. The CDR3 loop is CASSLSGFYTF. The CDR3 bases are TGTGCCAGCTCCCTTTCGGGGTTTTACACCTTC.

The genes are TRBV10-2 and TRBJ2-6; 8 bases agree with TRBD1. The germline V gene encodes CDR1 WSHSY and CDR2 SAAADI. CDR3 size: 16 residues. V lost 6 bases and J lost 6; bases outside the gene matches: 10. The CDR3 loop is CASSPGQGGVANVLTF. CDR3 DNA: TGCGCCAGCAGCCCAGGACAGGGTGGGGTGGCCAACGTCCTGACTTTC.

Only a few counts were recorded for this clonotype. The chain's CDR3 is CAWSGTGNQPQHF. CDR3 nucleotides: TGTGCCTGGAGTGGGACAGGCAATCAGCCCCAGCATTTT. J is TRBJ1-5 and V is TRBV30, with TRBD1 as a possible D gene (6 bases). CDR1 is GTSNPN, CDR2 SVGIG, per germline (reference sequence). V lost 1 base to trimming and J lost 2 bases, with 6 bases between them. This CDR3 contains 13 residues. Drawing the rest from reference TRBV30 and TRBJ1-5, the complete variable domain is SQTIHQWPATLVQPVGSPLSLECTVEGTSNPNLYWYRQAAGRGLQLLFYSVGIGQISSEVPQNLSASRPQDRQFILSSKKLLLSDSGFYLCAWSGTGNQPQHFGDGTRLSIL.

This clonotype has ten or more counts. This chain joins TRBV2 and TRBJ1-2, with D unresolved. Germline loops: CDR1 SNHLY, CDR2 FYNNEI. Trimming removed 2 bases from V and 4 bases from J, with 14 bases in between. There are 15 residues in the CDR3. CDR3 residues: CASSERRMAVYGYTF. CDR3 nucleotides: TGTGCCAGCAGTGAAAGACGAATGGCGGTCTATGGCTACACCTTC. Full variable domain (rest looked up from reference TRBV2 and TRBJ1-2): EPEVTQTPSHQVTQMGQEVILRCVPISNHLYFYWYRQILGQKVEFLVSFYNNEISEKSEIFDDQFSVERPDGSNFTLKIRSTKLEDSAMYFCASSERRMAVYGYTFGSGTRLTVV.

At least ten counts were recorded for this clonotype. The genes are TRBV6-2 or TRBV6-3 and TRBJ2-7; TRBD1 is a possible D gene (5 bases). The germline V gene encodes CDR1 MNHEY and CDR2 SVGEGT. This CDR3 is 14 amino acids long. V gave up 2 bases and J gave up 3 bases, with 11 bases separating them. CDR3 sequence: CASSYEAGNYEQYF. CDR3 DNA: TGTGCCAGCAGTTACGAGGCAGGGAACTACGAGCAGTACTTC.

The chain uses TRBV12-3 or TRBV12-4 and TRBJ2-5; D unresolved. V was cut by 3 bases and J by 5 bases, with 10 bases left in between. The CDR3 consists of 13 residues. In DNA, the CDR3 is TGTGCCAGCAGTTTGTGGGTCTTGGAGACCCAGTACTTC. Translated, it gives CASSLWVLETQYF.

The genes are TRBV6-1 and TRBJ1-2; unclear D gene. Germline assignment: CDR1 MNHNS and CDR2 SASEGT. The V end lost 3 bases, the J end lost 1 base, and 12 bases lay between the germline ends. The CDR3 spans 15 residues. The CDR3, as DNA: TGTGCCAGCAGTGACTTCCGCACGGATAACTATGGCTACACCTTC. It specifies CASSDFRTDNYGYTF.

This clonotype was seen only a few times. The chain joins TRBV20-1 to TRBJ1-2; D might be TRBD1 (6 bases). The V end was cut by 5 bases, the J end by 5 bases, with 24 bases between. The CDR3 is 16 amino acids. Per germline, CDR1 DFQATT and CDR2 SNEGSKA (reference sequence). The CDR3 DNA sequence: TGCAGTGCTGAGTATTACAGGGACCTTCAGACATATGGCTACACCTTC. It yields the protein CSAEYYRDLQTYGYTF.

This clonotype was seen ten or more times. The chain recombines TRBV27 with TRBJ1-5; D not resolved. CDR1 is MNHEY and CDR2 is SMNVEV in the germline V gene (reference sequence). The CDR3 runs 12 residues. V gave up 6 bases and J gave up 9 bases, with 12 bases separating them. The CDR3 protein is CASSTYGVPQHF. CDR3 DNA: TGTGCCAGCAGCACCTATGGGGTGCCCCAGCATTTT.

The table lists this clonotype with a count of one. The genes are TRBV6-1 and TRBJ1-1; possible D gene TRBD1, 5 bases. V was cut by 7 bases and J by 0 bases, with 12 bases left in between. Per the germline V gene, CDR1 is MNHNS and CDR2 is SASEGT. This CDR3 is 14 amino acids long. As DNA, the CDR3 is TGTGCCAGCACCGCGGGACGGTTGAACACTGAAGCTTTCTTT. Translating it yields CASTAGRLNTEAFF.

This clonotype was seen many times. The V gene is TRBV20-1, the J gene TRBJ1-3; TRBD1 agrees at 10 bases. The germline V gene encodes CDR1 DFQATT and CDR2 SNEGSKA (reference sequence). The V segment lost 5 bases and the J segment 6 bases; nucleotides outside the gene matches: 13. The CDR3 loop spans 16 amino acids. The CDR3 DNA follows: TGCAGTGCTGCAGAGGGGCGGACAGGGGGTCAAAACACCATATATTTT. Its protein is CSAAEGRTGGQNTIYF.

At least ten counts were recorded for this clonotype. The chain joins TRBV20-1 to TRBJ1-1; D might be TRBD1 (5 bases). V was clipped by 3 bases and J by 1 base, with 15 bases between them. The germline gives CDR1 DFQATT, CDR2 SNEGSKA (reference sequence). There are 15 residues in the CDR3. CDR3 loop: CSARAFGTENTEAFF. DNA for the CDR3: TGCAGTGCTAGGGCGTTCGGGACCGAGAACACTGAAGCTTTCTTT.

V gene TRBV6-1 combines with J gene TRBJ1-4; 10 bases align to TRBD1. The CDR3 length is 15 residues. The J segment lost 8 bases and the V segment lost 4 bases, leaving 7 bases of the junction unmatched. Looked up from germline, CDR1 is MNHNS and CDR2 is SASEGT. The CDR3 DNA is TGTGCCAGCAGTGCAAACCCGGGACAGGGGGAAAAACTGTTTTTT. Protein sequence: CASSANPGQGEKLFF.

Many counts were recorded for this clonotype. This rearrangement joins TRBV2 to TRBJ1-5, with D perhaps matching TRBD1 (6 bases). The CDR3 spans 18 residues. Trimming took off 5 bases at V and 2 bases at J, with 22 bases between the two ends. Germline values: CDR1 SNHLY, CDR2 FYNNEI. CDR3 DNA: TGTGCCAGCAGTCGGGACACCATTGGTGGGCGGGGCAATCAGCCCCAGCATTTT. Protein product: CASSRDTIGGRGNQPQHF.

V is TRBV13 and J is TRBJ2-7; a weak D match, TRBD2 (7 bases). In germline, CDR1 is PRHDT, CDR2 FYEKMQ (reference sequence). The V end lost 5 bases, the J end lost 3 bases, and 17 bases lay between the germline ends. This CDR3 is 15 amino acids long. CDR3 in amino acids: CASSADGGRDYEQYF. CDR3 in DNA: TGTGCCAGCAGCGCCGACGGGGGGCGCGACTACGAGCAGTACTTC.

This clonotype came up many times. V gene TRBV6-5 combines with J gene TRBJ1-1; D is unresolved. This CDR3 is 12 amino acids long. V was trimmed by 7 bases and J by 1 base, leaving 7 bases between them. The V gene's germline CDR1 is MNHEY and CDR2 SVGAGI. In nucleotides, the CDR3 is TGTGCCAGCAACAAAGGGAACACTGAAGCTTTCTTT. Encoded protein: CASNKGNTEAFF.

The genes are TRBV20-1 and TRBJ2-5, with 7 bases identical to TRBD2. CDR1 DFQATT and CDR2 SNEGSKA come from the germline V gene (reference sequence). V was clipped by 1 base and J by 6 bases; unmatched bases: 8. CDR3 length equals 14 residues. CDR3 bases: TGCAGTGCTAGAGGGGAGACTAGCATGAAGACCCAGTACTTC. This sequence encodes CSARGETSMKTQYF.

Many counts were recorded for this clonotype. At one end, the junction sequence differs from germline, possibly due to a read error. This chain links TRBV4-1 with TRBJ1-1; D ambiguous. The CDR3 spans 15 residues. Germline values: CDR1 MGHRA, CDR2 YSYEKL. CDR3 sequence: CASSQEDPTNTEAFF. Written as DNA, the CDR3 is TGCGCCAGCAGCCAAGAAGACCCTACTAACACTGAAGCTTTCTTC.

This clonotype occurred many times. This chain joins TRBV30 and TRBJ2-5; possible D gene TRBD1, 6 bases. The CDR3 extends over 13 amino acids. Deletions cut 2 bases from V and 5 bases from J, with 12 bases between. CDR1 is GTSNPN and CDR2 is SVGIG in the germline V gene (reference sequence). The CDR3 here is CAWSTPGVETQYF. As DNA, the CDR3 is TGTGCCTGGAGTACTCCAGGGGTGGAGACCCAGTACTTC. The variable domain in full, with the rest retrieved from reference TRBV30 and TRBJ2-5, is SQTIHQWPATLVQPVGSPLSLECTVEGTSNPNLYWYRQAAGRGLQLLFYSVGIGQISSEVPQNLSASRPQDRQFILSSKKLLLSDSGFYLCAWSTPGVETQYFGPGTRLLVL.

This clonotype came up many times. The CDR3, as DNA: TGCAGTGCTGACTCGGAGGGGGCCGCTGAAGCTTTCTTT. Protein product: CSADSEGAAEAFF. This chain links TRBV20-1 with TRBJ1-1, with 7 bases aligning to TRBD1. The CDR3 is made up of 13 amino acids. Per germline, CDR1 DFQATT and CDR2 SNEGSKA (reference sequence). J gave up 6 bases and V 5 bases, and 9 bases lay outside the gene matches.

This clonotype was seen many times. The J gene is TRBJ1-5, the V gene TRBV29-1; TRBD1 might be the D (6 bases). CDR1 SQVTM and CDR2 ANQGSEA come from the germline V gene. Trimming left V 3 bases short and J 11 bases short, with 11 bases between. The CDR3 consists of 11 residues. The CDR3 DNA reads TGCAGCGTTGAGGACAGTGTGTCCCAGCATTTT. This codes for CSVEDSVSQHF.